The sequence of this T cell receptor (beta chain) was determined in a study of blood T cell repertoires in COVID-19. Background on the study: Whether acute or convalescent, the COVID-19 samples came from the United States, Italy and Spain. Sample material is recorded as cDNA or gDNA derived from T cells, B-cell-depleted T cells, or PBMCs.

This CDR3 contains 12 residues. In germline, CDR1 is SEHNR, CDR2 FQNEAQ (reference sequence). V lost 1 base, J lost 4 bases, and 4 bases lay in between. Original data processing: How many nucleated cells were present was estimated from reference gene primer amplification. TCRdb's table, derived via immunoSEQ multiplex PCR, lists solely in-frame clones and lacks some. D and trimming come from the DNA, and the V and J calls and clone size come from that table. The table lists about 97,000 clones, approximately 92% of them singletons, with approximately 5.4% in the top ten. This sequence joins TRBV7-9 and TRBJ1-2; D gene ambiguous. Sequenced input: peripheral blood. This receptor was obtained from a man aged 45 to 65 with active COVID-19. Here the CDR3 DNA reads TGTGCCAGCAGCTTAGACAGCTATGGCTACACCTTC. Its translation is CASSLDSYGYTF.